A single TCR beta chain is shown here with its context. Antigen specificity is unknown. Researchers ran the PCR with 60 Vbeta and 13 Jbeta primers. The method was immunoSEQ multiplex PCR; TCRdb's version includes in-frame clones alone and lacks a portion of them. Of tens of thousands of clones detected, about three quarters appear once; the ten largest clones hold approximately 5.3%. The sample comes from a study of cytomegalovirus exposure and HLA in healthy donors. For the study at large: Approximately 190 million T cells yielded approximately 100 million unique TCR beta sequences, as an earlier analysis found. Samples from HLA-typed donors yielded about 85 million unique TCRs in an early data release. Points from the study as a whole: Certain sequence variants were highly shared and formed a cluster, and this cluster was likely a sequencing artifact. Some V segments, including TRBV6-2 and TRBV6-3, were excluded as indistinguishable.

V lost 2 bases and J lost 1, with 6 bases in between. Germline values: CDR1 SGHDT, CDR2 YYEEEE. This CDR3 spans 13 amino acids. The TCR comes from a man younger than 45 in good health and CMV-seropositive. This chain uses TRBV5-6 with TRBJ1-1; D gene uncertain. The sequencing input was PBMCs. CDR3 DNA sequence: TGTGCCAGCAGCTTTACACAGAACACTGAAGCTTTCTTT. This translates into CASSFTQNTEAFF.